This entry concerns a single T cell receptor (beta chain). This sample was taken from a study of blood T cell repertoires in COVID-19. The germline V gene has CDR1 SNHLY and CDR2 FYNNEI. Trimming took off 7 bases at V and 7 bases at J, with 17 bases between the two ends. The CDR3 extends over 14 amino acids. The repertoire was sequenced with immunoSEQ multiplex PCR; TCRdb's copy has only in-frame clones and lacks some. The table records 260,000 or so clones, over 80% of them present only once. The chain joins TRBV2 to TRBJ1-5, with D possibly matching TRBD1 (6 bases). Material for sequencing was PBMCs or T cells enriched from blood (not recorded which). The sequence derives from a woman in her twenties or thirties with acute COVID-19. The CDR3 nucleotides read TGTGCCAGCAATCTACAGGGATCGAAGCAGCCCCAGCATTTT. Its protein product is CASNLQGSKQPQHF.